What follows are 17 T cell receptor beta chains derived from one specimen sequenced in a study of blood T cell repertoires in COVID-19. TCRdb keeps only in-frame clones here, not all; method: immunoSEQ multiplex PCR. The sample carries 59,000 or so clones, approximately 90% recorded once. The sequenced material came from peripheral blood. The receptor set was obtained from a human donor in a cohort sampled during active COVID-19.

A note on this clone: Other nucleotide sequences from this sample produce the same CDR3. The gene calls are TRBV7-3 and TRBJ2-2; TRBD2 agrees at 7 bases. Germline assignment: CDR1 SGHTA and CDR2 FQGTGA. This CDR3 has 15 residues. The trim removed 1 base at V and 5 bases at J, leaving 4 bases unmatched. The chain's CDR3 is CASSLKAGGTGELFF. The CDR3 bases are TGTGCCAGCAGCTTAAAGGCCGGGGGGACCGGGGAGCTGTTTTTT. The full variable domain, in which reference TRBV7-3 and TRBJ2-2 provide the parts outside the CDR3, is GAGVSQTPSNKVTEKGKYVELRCDPISGHTALYWYRQSLGQGPEFLIYFQGTGAADDSGLPNDRFFAVRPEGSVSTLKIQRTERGDSAVYLCASSLKAGGTGELFFGEGSRLTVL.

The V gene is TRBV6-2 or TRBV6-3, the J gene TRBJ2-1; tentatively, D is TRBD2 (5 bases). V lost 2 bases and J lost 6, with 11 bases in between. The germline V gene has CDR1 MNHEY and CDR2 SVGEGT. This CDR3 has 14 residues. CDR3 in DNA: TGTGCCAGCAGTTACGTGGGAGCGATCAATGAGCAGTTCTTC. Translating it yields CASSYVGAINEQFF.

CDR3 residues: CASSPDRGGSPLHF. The CDR3 DNA reads as TGCGCCAGCAGCCCCGACAGGGGGGGGTCACCCCTCCACTTT. This chain uses TRBV4-1 with TRBJ1-6, with 9 bases matching TRBD1. The CDR3 extends over 14 amino acids. V trimming: 4 bases; J trimming: 10 bases; junction bases outside the gene matches: 5. Germline V lookup: CDR1 MGHRA, CDR2 YSYEKL.

The chain carries TRBV6-6 and TRBJ1-2, with 8 bases lining up with TRBD1. The CDR3 sequence is 16 residues long. The germline gives CDR1 MNHNY, CDR2 SVGAGI (reference sequence). Trimming took 5 bases from V and 5 from J; bases not matched to a gene: 13. CDR3 in DNA: TGTGCCAGCAGTCTCACTTCCGGACAGGGAGGGTATGGCTACACCTTC. Its protein is CASSLTSGQGGYGYTF.

The chain carries TRBV6-5 and TRBJ2-7; the D gene is possibly TRBD1 (6 bases). Germline V CDR1 and CDR2: MNHEY, SVGAGI. Trimming left V 7 bases short and J 2 bases short, with 12 bases between. The length of the CDR3 is 13 residues. CDR3 DNA sequence: TGTGCCAGCATCCGAACAGGGCCCTACGAGCAGTACTTC. Encoded protein: CASIRTGPYEQYF.

The gene calls are TRBV27 and TRBJ1-2; 9 positions agree with TRBD1. CDR1 is MNHEY and CDR2 is SMNVEV in the germline V gene (reference sequence). With V trimmed by 6 bases and J by 2 bases, 4 bases remained unmatched. The CDR3 is 14 amino acids. The CDR3 protein is CASSPGTGNYGYTF. The CDR3, as DNA: TGTGCCAGCAGCCCCGGGACAGGGAACTATGGCTACACCTTC.

The rearrangement links TRBV7-3 to TRBJ2-5; weak D call: TRBD2 (6 bases). The germline V gene encodes CDR1 SGHTA and CDR2 FQGTGA. V lost 3 bases and J lost 0, with 11 bases in between. This CDR3 region has 15 residues. The CDR3 DNA is TGTGCCAGCAGCTTGAATAGCGGCTACCAAGAGACCCAGTACTTC. The encoded protein is CASSLNSGYQETQYF.

The rearrangement links TRBV6-7 to TRBJ1-4, with D perhaps TRBD1 (6 bases). TRBV6-7 is recorded as an ORF, its role being uncertain. The V end was cut by 5 bases, the J end by 11 bases, with 9 bases between. The CDR3 length is 11 residues. The CDR3 loop reads CASSPQGKLFF. CDR3 coding DNA: TGTGCCAGCAGTCCACAGGGTAAACTGTTTTTT.

V is TRBV7-6 and J is TRBJ2-7, with 9 nucleotides matching TRBD2. This CDR3 contains 16 residues. Germline trimming cut 2 bases from V and 2 bases from J; bases unmatched to any gene: 7. Germline CDR1 and CDR2: SGHVS and FNYEAQ. The CDR3 is CASSLQTSGPTYEQYF. The DNA for the CDR3 is TGTGCCAGCAGCTTACAGACTAGCGGACCGACCTACGAGCAGTACTTC.

The chain has TRBV19 and TRBJ1-4; no clear D. CDR1 and CDR2 from the germline V gene are LNHDA and SQIVND (reference sequence). The CDR3 has 14 residues. Trimming shortened V by 2 bases and J by 0 bases, and 4 bases separated the two germline ends. The DNA for the CDR3 is TGTGCCAGTAGTATATTCGCAACTAATGAAAAACTGTTTTTT. This gives the protein CASSIFATNEKLFF.

This clone was seen once. The chain employs TRBV6-5 and TRBJ2-3, with D perhaps TRBD1 (5 bases). This CDR3 has 15 residues. The germline CDR1 and CDR2 sequences are MNHEY and SVGAGI. With 0 bases removed from V and 1 base from J, the gap between germline ends came to 8 bases. CDR3 sequence reads: CASSYSRGGTDTQYF. The CDR3 nucleotides read TGTGCCAGCAGTTACTCAAGGGGCGGCACAGATACGCAGTATTTT.

V is TRBV6-5 and J is TRBJ2-3; D might be TRBD1 (5 bases). The CDR3 spans 16 residues. The V end lost 4 bases, the J end lost 3 bases, and 17 bases lay between the germline ends. The V gene's germline CDR1 is MNHEY and CDR2 SVGAGI. DNA of the CDR3: TGTGCCAGCAGTTTCAGGGCATACCAAAAAACAGATACGCAGTATTTT. Its protein is CASSFRAYQKTDTQYF.

Written as DNA, the CDR3 is TGTGCCACCAGTGATGGCAGGGGCTCTGGGGCCAACGTCCTGACTTTC. It yields the protein CATSDGRGSGANVLTF. J is TRBJ2-6 and V is TRBV24-1, with D tentatively TRBD1 (6 bases). The CDR3 is made up of 16 amino acids. Germline V gene data show CDR1 as KGHDR and CDR2 as SFDVKD. The V gene lost 3 bases and the J gene lost 0 bases, with 8 bases spanning the gap.

This chain joins TRBV9 and TRBJ2-5; 11 positions agree with TRBD2. Germline CDR1 is SGDLS and CDR2 is YYNGEE. V lost 6 bases and J lost 1; bases outside the gene matches: 5. The CDR3 is 15 amino acids. CDR3 coding DNA: TGTGCCAGCACGCCTAGCGGGAGGCCCCAAGAGACCCAGTACTTC. Its protein is CASTPSGRPQETQYF.

V and J are TRBV19 and TRBJ2-7; no definite D call. V dropped 4 bases and J dropped 3 bases, with 4 bases sitting between them. This CDR3 comprises 11 residues. Per the germline V gene, CDR1 is LNHDA and CDR2 is SQIVND (reference sequence). The CDR3 region has the DNA TGTGCCAGTAGTACCAACTACGAGCAGTACTTC. It is translated as CASSTNYEQYF.

The count of this clone is one. The rearrangement links TRBV27 to TRBJ2-5; 14 bases agree with TRBD2. The CDR3 runs to 17 residues. CDR1 is MNHEY, CDR2 SMNVEV, per germline (reference sequence). V lost 7 bases and J lost 5; bases outside the gene matches: 12. This CDR3 is CASTKPGLAGDCETQYF. The CDR3 DNA reads as TGTGCCAGCACAAAACCGGGACTAGCGGGAGACTGCGAGACCCAGTACTTC.

This clone appeared once. The CDR3 protein is CASSSPEFLGREGPDTQYF. CDR3 sequence (DNA): TGTGCCAGCAGTTCCCCTGAATTCCTCGGGCGGGAGGGCCCAGATACGCAGTATTTT. The V gene is TRBV28, the J gene TRBJ2-3; 9 bases are a match to TRBD2. The V gene end was trimmed by 4 bases and the J gene end by 4 bases; junction bases not matched to a gene: 18. Germline-derived CDR1 and CDR2 are MDHEN and SYDVKM. CDR3 length equals 19 residues.